The clone carrying this T cell receptor beta chain was recorded a few times. Antigen: not known. This specimen belongs to a study of T cells after yellow fever vaccination. Whole-study results and caveats: Secondary responses were weaker yet peaked faster, day 5 versus 15.

TCRdb processed the 5' RACE reads anew with MiXCR; each CDR3 protein has one entry. The sample carries 200,000 to 250,000 distinct CDR3 sequences, 6.9% recorded once. Trimming left V 4 bases short and J 3 bases short, with 16 bases between. The length of the CDR3 is 15 residues. CDR1 and CDR2 from the germline V gene are SGHTA and FQGNSA. The TCR sequence derives from a man aged 25-45 years who received the YFV17D yellow fever vaccine. Sequenced here: CD4+ T cells sorted from PBMCs, sampled 15 days after the yellow fever booster vaccination. V and J are TRBV7-2 and TRBJ2-7; D not certain. Here the CDR3 reads CASSYHSDGYYEQYF. In nucleotides, the CDR3 is TGTGCCAGCAGCTACCATTCCGACGGGTACTACGAGCAGTACTTC.